The rows below give T cell receptor beta chains drawn from one sample of a study of blood T cells in healthy people across ages. TCRdb itself ran the 5' RACE reads through MiXCR, one entry per CDR3 protein. This repertoire shows some 900,000 distinct CDR3 sequences, around 46% found once; its top ten account for about an eighth. Input material: blood. The receptors were sampled from a man aged 25 to 45 in good health. The CDR3 runs from the conserved cysteine through the conserved F or W. The D gene is left open where the match is weak. The size entry is marked missing in some rows and otherwise reads once, few, many or a size class.

v_call,d_call,j_call,clone_size,cdr3_aa,cdr3_nt
TRBV7-8,TRBD2,TRBJ2-1,.,CASSLIAGDNEQFF,TGTGCCAGCAGCTTAATAGCGGGGGACAATGAGCAGTTCTTC
TRBV12-3/TRBV12-4,TRBD1,TRBJ1-6,once,CASRLSTGAYSPLHF,TGTGCCAGCAGACTTTCGACAGGGGCATACTCACCCCTCCACTTT
TRBV6-6,.,TRBJ2-4,.,CASRTPPGPAKNIQYF,TGTGCCAGCAGGACGCCCCCGGGTCCCGCCAAAAACATTCAGTACTTC
TRBV24-1,.,TRBJ2-7,.,CATSDMREGTYEQYF,TGTGCCACCAGTGATATGCGGGAAGGGACCTATGAGCAGTACTTC
TRBV6-5,.,TRBJ1-2,.,CASRPPGRGTGYTF,TGTGCCAGCAGGCCCCCGGGCAGAGGGACCGGCTACACCTTC
TRBV6-2/TRBV6-3,TRBD2,TRBJ2-1,.,CASSFPSLLAESSYNEQFF,TGTGCCAGCAGTTTCCCGTCTCTTCTAGCGGAGAGCTCCTACAATGAGCAGTTCTTC
TRBV12-3/TRBV12-4,TRBD1,TRBJ2-1,few,CASSAGGWVNEQFF,TGTGCCAGCAGTGCAGGGGGCTGGGTCAATGAGCAGTTCTTC
TRBV27,TRBD1,TRBJ1-5,.,CASSPSDRVGQPQHF,TGTGCCAGCAGTCCATCGGACAGGGTTGGTCAGCCCCAGCATTTT
TRBV29-1,.,TRBJ2-3,many,CSVATRPDTQYF,TGCAGCGTTGCCACTAGACCAGATACGCAGTATTTT
TRBV28,.,TRBJ2-5,few,CARPAEETQYF,TGTGCCAGACCCGCGGAAGAGACCCAGTACTTC
TRBV6-5,TRBD1,TRBJ2-3,.,CASRQTGTGADTQYF,TGTGCCAGCAGACAAACCGGGACAGGGGCAGATACGCAGTATTTT
TRBV29-1,.,TRBJ2-7,.,CSVTGGYSSYEQYF,TGCAGCGTTACCGGGGGCTATAGCTCCTACGAGCAGTACTTC
TRBV10-3,TRBD1,TRBJ1-1,few,CAISELGTGRTEAFF,TGTGCCATCAGTGAGCTCGGGACAGGGAGGACTGAAGCTTTCTTT
TRBV12-3/TRBV12-4,.,TRBJ2-2,.,CASSLMTANTGELFF,TGTGCCAGCAGTTTAATGACCGCGAACACCGGGGAGCTGTTTTTT